This is a list of T cell receptor beta chains from one sample in a study of shared clonotypes between healthy human individuals. TCRdb's copy holds only in-frame clones and misses some; the assay was immunoSEQ multiplex PCR. This repertoire shows 650,000 to 800,000 clones, 55% to 75% found once; its top ten account for approximately 1.7%. Input material: memory CD4+ T cells sorted from blood. The receptors originated from a woman in her thirties in good health. Both conserved end residues are part of each CDR3. Each record gives: J gene, V gene, clone size, CDR3 protein. Where a row states a size, it is once, few, many or the class of an expanded clone; other rows omit it.

J gene: TRBJ2-2; V gene: TRBV10-3; clone size: once; CDR3 protein: CAITPAAGNTGELFF
J gene: TRBJ1-1; V gene: TRBV2; clone size: once; CDR3 protein: CASSARGAVNTEAFF
J gene: TRBJ2-7; V gene: TRBV18; clone size: .; CDR3 protein: CASSPRSAYEQYF
J gene: TRBJ2-7; V gene: TRBV2; clone size: few; CDR3 protein: CASSGHYEQYF
J gene: TRBJ2-2; V gene: TRBV14; clone size: .; CDR3 protein: CASSQDGALRAVF
J gene: TRBJ2-1; V gene: TRBV7-3; clone size: .; CDR3 protein: CASSFGLAGDDSYNEQFF
J gene: TRBJ1-3; V gene: TRBV2; clone size: .; CDR3 protein: CASRGLGNTIYF
J gene: TRBJ1-4; V gene: TRBV5-1; clone size: .; CDR3 protein: CASSRGQAEKLFF
J gene: TRBJ2-7; V gene: TRBV2; clone size: .; CDR3 protein: CASSDNAASYEQYF
J gene: TRBJ1-3; V gene: TRBV4-2; clone size: .; CDR3 protein: CASSQGAGNGNTIYF
J gene: TRBJ2-1; V gene: TRBV9; clone size: many; CDR3 protein: CASSVQRDRNEQFF
J gene: TRBJ2-7; V gene: TRBV5-4; clone size: .; CDR3 protein: CASSATGEHYEQYF
J gene: TRBJ1-4; V gene: TRBV11-3; clone size: .; CDR3 protein: CASISNEKLFF
J gene: TRBJ2-2; V gene: TRBV11-2; clone size: .; CDR3 protein: CASSFVGYTGELFF
J gene: TRBJ1-2; V gene: TRBV18; clone size: .; CDR3 protein: CASSPDTTAYGYTF
J gene: TRBJ1-5; V gene: TRBV2; clone size: .; CDR3 protein: CASSERQGSNQPQHF
J gene: TRBJ2-2; V gene: TRBV5-1; clone size: .; CDR3 protein: CASSWDPATGELFF
J gene: TRBJ2-5; V gene: TRBV2; clone size: .; CDR3 protein: CASRKTSGVPQETQYF
J gene: TRBJ1-1; V gene: TRBV10-2; clone size: once; CDR3 protein: CASRTWPNTEAFF
J gene: TRBJ2-7; V gene: TRBV6-5; clone size: .; CDR3 protein: CASSYPTGEKLEQYF
J gene: TRBJ1-5; V gene: TRBV28; clone size: few; CDR3 protein: CATRRDRGLGNQPQHF
J gene: TRBJ2-5; V gene: TRBV11-1; clone size: .; CDR3 protein: CASSKTGTSRETQYF
J gene: TRBJ1-2; V gene: TRBV21-1; clone size: .; CDR3 protein: CARVPGPIWGYTF
J gene: TRBJ2-3; V gene: TRBV7-6; clone size: .; CDR3 protein: CASSLVPGGSTDTQYF
J gene: TRBJ2-7; V gene: TRBV19; clone size: .; CDR3 protein: CASSIRWGSTNEQYF
J gene: TRBJ1-2; V gene: TRBV11-2; clone size: .; CDR3 protein: CASSPRSSPNYGYTF
J gene: TRBJ1-4; V gene: TRBV28; clone size: .; CDR3 protein: CASRTGHINEKLFF
J gene: TRBJ1-5; V gene: TRBV18; clone size: once; CDR3 protein: CASSPRGQGAGQPQHF
J gene: TRBJ2-5; V gene: TRBV30; clone size: few; CDR3 protein: CAWVAGGQETQYF
J gene: TRBJ1-5; V gene: TRBV27; clone size: .; CDR3 protein: CASSSQSRGSNQPQHF
J gene: TRBJ1-1; V gene: TRBV6-6; clone size: few; CDR3 protein: CASSYSMPVSTEAFF
J gene: TRBJ1-2; V gene: TRBV13; clone size: .; CDR3 protein: CASSLSALYGYTF
J gene: TRBJ2-3; V gene: TRBV7-9; clone size: .; CDR3 protein: CASSPTGIEDTQYF
J gene: TRBJ2-5; V gene: TRBV29-1; clone size: .; CDR3 protein: CSVPRGLSGETQYF
J gene: TRBJ2-6; V gene: TRBV28; clone size: few; CDR3 protein: CASSPGGESGANVLTF
J gene: TRBJ1-3; V gene: TRBV5-8; clone size: .; CDR3 protein: CASSAAGLLGNTIYF
J gene: TRBJ2-7; V gene: TRBV7-9; clone size: .; CDR3 protein: CASSSSASGTVPYEQYF
J gene: TRBJ2-6; V gene: TRBV7-2; clone size: few; CDR3 protein: CASSLAASGGSGANVLTF
J gene: TRBJ1-2; V gene: TRBV6-1; clone size: .; CDR3 protein: CASSEAAANYGYTF
J gene: TRBJ2-7; V gene: TRBV18; clone size: .; CDR3 protein: CASSPLSSYEQYF
J gene: TRBJ2-1; V gene: TRBV7-2; clone size: once; CDR3 protein: CASSPSWYEQFF
J gene: TRBJ2-7; V gene: TRBV25-1; clone size: .; CDR3 protein: CASSATTPGTYEQYF
J gene: TRBJ1-1; V gene: TRBV5-4; clone size: .; CDR3 protein: CASRRQGDTEAFF
J gene: TRBJ1-3; V gene: TRBV7-6; clone size: .; CDR3 protein: CASSLGVGGNTIYF
J gene: TRBJ1-2; V gene: TRBV2; clone size: few; CDR3 protein: CASSLGQNYGYTF
J gene: TRBJ2-3; V gene: TRBV28; clone size: .; CDR3 protein: CASSWTSGVKSDTQYF
J gene: TRBJ1-1; V gene: TRBV5-4; clone size: few; CDR3 protein: CASSLAGGNTEAFF
J gene: TRBJ2-5; V gene: TRBV29-1; clone size: .; CDR3 protein: CSVEGRLAKETQYF
J gene: TRBJ2-5; V gene: TRBV7-8; clone size: .; CDR3 protein: CASSLTSGISQETQYF